These 25 T cell receptor beta chains were all obtained from the same sample, sequenced in a study of blood T cell repertoires in COVID-19. Libraries were prepared by immunoSEQ multiplex PCR; TCRdb keeps only in-frame clonotypes and omits some of them. The sample contains roughly 290,000 clones, nearly 90% of which appear only once. The sequenced material came from PBMCs or T cells enriched from blood (not recorded which). The receptors shown here come from a woman younger than 35 with acute COVID-19.

This chain connects TRBV18 to TRBJ1-4, with 9 bases that match TRBD1. Germline V gene sequence: CDR1 KGHSH, CDR2 LQKENI. The CDR3 consists of 14 residues. Trimming cost V 3 bases and J 7 bases; bases outside gene matches: 3. The CDR3: CASSPGTGSEKLFF. The CDR3 coding sequence is TGTGCCAGCTCACCCGGGACAGGGAGTGAAAAACTGTTTTTT.

In its sample, this clone was seen once. The chain links TRBV20-1 to TRBJ1-5, with D possibly being TRBD1 (5 bases). Germline CDR1 and CDR2: DFQATT and SNEGSKA (reference sequence). The CDR3 runs to 11 residues. Trimming left V 5 bases short and J 6 bases short, with 8 bases between. DNA for the CDR3: TGCAGTGCTGGAAGGGGTCAGCCCCAGCATTTT. Translating gives CSAGRGQPQHF.

The CDR3: CASRHTGSPYQPQHF. The DNA for the CDR3 is TGTGCCAGCAGGCATACCGGGAGCCCTTACCAACCCCAGCATTTT. V and J are TRBV13 and TRBJ1-5, with D hard to call. The CDR3 sequence is 15 residues long. The germline V and J ends were trimmed by 6 bases and 10 bases, with 22 bases remaining between them. Germline V CDR1 and CDR2: PRHDT, FYEKMQ (reference sequence). Variable domain in full (rest from reference TRBV13 and TRBJ1-5): AAGVIQSPRHLIKEKRETATLKCYPIPRHDTVYWYQQGPGQDPQFLISFYEKMQSDKGSIPDRFSAQQFSDYHSELNMSSLELGDSALYFCASRHTGSPYQPQHFGDGTRLSIL.

This clone was counted a few times. The V and J genes are TRBV29-1 and TRBJ2-7; 9 bases fit TRBD2. The CDR3 covers 13 residues. Unmatched junction bases numbered 6, after V lost 6 bases and J lost 3 bases. Per germline, CDR1 SQVTM and CDR2 ANQGSEA. CDR3 in amino acids: CSVTRGGNYEQYF. The CDR3, as DNA: TGCAGCGTCACGCGGGGGGGGAACTACGAGCAGTACTTC.

On this clone: Sequence at one end of the junction differs from germline and may be a read error. V is TRBV12-3 or TRBV12-4 and J is TRBJ1-5; 7 nucleotides match TRBD1. This CDR3 region has 12 residues. In DNA, the CDR3 is TGTGCCAGCAACAGGGGCAACCAGCCCCAGCATTTT. The encoded protein is CASNRGNQPQHF.

This clone has a single count. The chain combines TRBV29-1 with TRBJ2-1, with TRBD1 matching over 8 bases. Germline V gene sequence: CDR1 SQVTM, CDR2 ANQGSEA. The CDR3 totals 16 residues. V shed 7 bases, J shed 0 bases, and the junction held 11 bases outside the gene matches. DNA for the CDR3: TGCAGCGCCCTAGGACAGGGCTGGAACTCCTACAATGAGCAGTTCTTC. Its translation is CSALGQGWNSYNEQFF.

CDR3 DNA: TGTGCCAGCAGCATTCAGACAGGGGTCGGCGTGAATCAGCCCCAGCATTTT. It is translated as CASSIQTGVGVNQPQHF. The gene calls are TRBV7-2 and TRBJ1-5; 8 bases are a match to TRBD1. The CDR3 totals 17 residues. V shed 5 bases and J 4 bases; nucleotides not matched to a gene: 13. Germline V gene data show CDR1 as SGHTA and CDR2 as FQGNSA.

This clone was counted a single time. The chain combines TRBV19 with TRBJ2-7, with D possibly matching TRBD1 (5 bases). The V end was cut by 4 bases, the J end by 4 bases, with 11 bases between. The CDR3 has 13 residues. Germline values: CDR1 LNHDA, CDR2 SQIVND (reference sequence). Here the CDR3 DNA reads TGTGCCAGTAGTACGGACCAGGGATACGAGCAGTACTTC. Translation: CASSTDQGYEQYF.

The V and J genes are TRBV5-1 and TRBJ1-4, with D maybe TRBD1 (6 bases). With 4 bases removed from V and 0 bases from J, the gap between germline ends came to 7 bases. Germline V lookup: CDR1 SGHRS, CDR2 YFSETQ. There are 14 residues in the CDR3. The CDR3: CASSTGSTNEKLFF. The CDR3 nucleotides read TGCGCCAGCAGCACAGGGTCAACTAATGAAAAACTGTTTTTT. The full variable domain, in which reference TRBV5-1 and TRBJ1-4 provide the parts outside the CDR3, is KAGVTQTPRYLIKTRGQQVTLSCSPISGHRSVSWYQQTPGQGLQFLFEYFSETQRNKGNFPGRFSGRQFSNSRSEMNVSTLELGDSALYLCASSTGSTNEKLFFGSGTQLSVL.

The chain has TRBV24-1 and TRBJ2-1; weak D call: TRBD1 (5 bases). The V gene's germline CDR1 is KGHDR and CDR2 SFDVKD. This CDR3 spans 14 amino acids. Deletions cut 4 bases from V and 8 bases from J, with 14 bases between. The CDR3 is CATSDPKGRHEQFF. The DNA of the CDR3 is TGTGCCACCAGTGACCCAAAGGGGCGCCATGAGCAGTTCTTC.

This clone was observed a single time. This chain joins TRBV4-3 and TRBJ2-3, with 10 bases lining up with TRBD1. Germline V gene sequence: CDR1 LGHNA, CDR2 YSLEER. CDR3 length equals 18 residues. Trimming at V came to 4 bases and at J to 4 bases, leaving 14 bases not matched to a gene. DNA of the CDR3: TGCGCCAGCAGCCGGACAGGGGGAAAATATCCTTTGTCAGATACGCAGTATTTT. Its translation is CASSRTGGKYPLSDTQYF.

The V and J genes are TRBV2 and TRBJ2-1; 10 positions match TRBD2. With 6 bases clipped from V and 7 bases from J, the junction kept 6 bases outside the gene matches. The CDR3 has 14 residues. CDR1 is SNHLY and CDR2 is FYNNEI in the germline V gene. The CDR3: CASRLAGGWNEQFF. The CDR3 coding sequence is TGTGCCAGCAGATTAGCGGGAGGTTGGAATGAGCAGTTCTTC.

The V and J genes are TRBV5-1 and TRBJ1-1; TRBD1 might be the D (5 bases). The CDR3 has 16 amino acids. From germline, CDR1 is SGHRS and CDR2 YFSETQ. The ends were cut back, 0 bases at V and 4 bases at J, with 16 bases in the middle. The CDR3 region is CASSLAYVTGGTEAFF. In DNA, the CDR3 is TGCGCCAGCAGCTTGGCCTATGTTACGGGGGGCACTGAAGCTTTCTTT. Drawing the rest from reference TRBV5-1 and TRBJ1-1, the complete variable domain is KAGVTQTPRYLIKTRGQQVTLSCSPISGHRSVSWYQQTPGQGLQFLFEYFSETQRNKGNFPGRFSGRQFSNSRSEMNVSTLELGDSALYLCASSLAYVTGGTEAFFGQGTRLTVV.

The chain links TRBV5-5 to TRBJ1-4; tentatively, D is TRBD1 (5 bases). The germline V gene has CDR1 SGHKS and CDR2 YYEKEE (reference sequence). V gave up 4 bases and J gave up 7 bases, with 17 bases separating them. The CDR3 sequence is 15 residues long. CDR3 nucleotide sequence: TGTGCCAGCAGCCAGGACATTTTGGTCGGTGAAAAACTGTTTTTT. It specifies CASSQDILVGEKLFF. Looking up the rest from reference TRBV5-5 and TRBJ1-4 gives the full variable domain: DAGVTQSPTHLIKTRGQQVTLRCSPISGHKSVSWYQQVLGQGPQFIFQYYEKEERGRGNFPDRFSARQFPNYSSELNVNALLLGDSALYLCASSQDILVGEKLFFGSGTQLSVL.

Of note for this clone: This sample includes further DNA sequences coding for the same CDR3. The V and J genes are TRBV19 and TRBJ2-1; D is ambiguous. Germline CDR1 reads LNHDA; CDR2 reads SQIVND (reference sequence). This CDR3 has 14 residues. V was clipped by 5 bases and J by 0 bases, with 8 bases between them. DNA for the CDR3: TGTGCCAGTAGTCGCGGCGGCTCCTACAATGAGCAGTTCTTC. Encoded protein: CASSRGGSYNEQFF.

The chain carries TRBV28 and TRBJ1-2, with 9 bases fitting TRBD1. Germline V gives CDR1 MDHEN, CDR2 SYDVKM. The CDR3 is made up of 14 amino acids. V lost 6 bases to trimming and J lost 6 bases; unmatched junction nucleotides: 8. The CDR3 DNA reads as TGTGCCAGCAGCCAGGGGGGACAGGGCCATGGCTACACCTTC. The encoded protein is CASSQGGQGHGYTF.

This clone has a single count. CDR3 loop: CASSRRTGRYGYTF. The CDR3 nucleotides read TGCGCCAGCAGTCGGAGGACAGGGAGATATGGCTACACCTTC. V and J are TRBV23-1 and TRBJ1-2, with 8 bases that match TRBD1. TRBV23-1 is placed among ORFs of uncertain function. V dropped 4 bases and J dropped 5; count of bases not matched to a gene: 6. This CDR3 is 14 amino acids long.

The table lists this clone with a count of one. The V gene is TRBV5-5, the J gene TRBJ2-3, with D possibly matching TRBD2 (6 bases). This CDR3 is built from 14 residues. Trimming stripped 6 bases from V and 7 bases from J, with 18 bases between. Germline V gene lookup returns CDR1 SGHKS and CDR2 YYEKEE (reference sequence). The DNA of the CDR3 is TGTGCCAGCACCTCCACGGGACTCATTAATACGCAGTATTTT. This gives the protein CASTSTGLINTQYF.

The chain employs TRBV6-1 and TRBJ2-7, with TRBD1 as a possible D gene (5 bases). The CDR3 totals 14 residues. CDR1 and CDR2 (germline): MNHNS, SASEGT. Trimming removed 3 bases from V and 1 base from J, with 10 bases in between. The CDR3 coding sequence is TGTGCCAGCAGTGAGCCAGGGAATTCCTACGAGCAGTACTTC. Protein sequence: CASSEPGNSYEQYF.

This clone was detected a few times. The chain recombines TRBV29-1 with TRBJ2-7, with 8 positions matching TRBD1. This CDR3 region has 12 residues. The J segment lost 3 bases and the V segment lost 4 bases, leaving 2 bases of the junction unmatched. Per the germline V gene, CDR1 is SQVTM and CDR2 is ANQGSEA. In DNA, the CDR3 is TGCAGCGTTGGCAGGGGGCTCTACGAGCAGTACTTC. This sequence encodes CSVGRGLYEQYF.

The CDR3 here is CASSQGSRTYNEQFF. The CDR3 region has the DNA TGTGCCAGCAGCCAAGGCTCGCGGACCTACAATGAGCAGTTCTTC. This rearrangement joins TRBV4-2 to TRBJ2-1, with D unclear. The CDR3 extends over 15 amino acids. CDR1 and CDR2 from the germline V gene are LGHNA and YNFKEQ. Trimming left V 1 base short and J 2 bases short, with 9 bases between.

V and J are TRBV7-3 and TRBJ1-1; D gene ambiguous. Germline V gene data show CDR1 as SGHTA and CDR2 as FQGTGA. The CDR3 has 15 amino acids. V was pared by 3 bases and J by 1 base, with 12 bases between. Here the CDR3 reads CASSLNPNGNTEAFF. The CDR3 nucleotides read TGTGCCAGCAGCTTGAACCCTAACGGGAACACTGAAGCTTTCTTT.

In its sample, this clone was seen once. The chain carries TRBV6-2 or TRBV6-3 and TRBJ1-2; 7 positions match TRBD1. The CDR3 totals 14 residues. Germline V gene sequence: CDR1 MNHEY, CDR2 SVGEGT. V was clipped by 2 bases and J by 4 bases; unmatched bases: 4. CDR3 bases: TGTGCCAGCAGTTACGGCAGGGGGGTCTATGGCTACACCTTC. Protein product: CASSYGRGVYGYTF.

The chain joins TRBV5-1 to TRBJ1-1, with D maybe TRBD1 (6 bases). CDR3 size: 17 residues. The V gene's germline CDR1 is SGHRS and CDR2 YFSETQ. With 0 bases removed from V and 0 bases from J, the gap between germline ends came to 15 bases. The CDR3 DNA follows: TGCGCCAGCAGCTTGGCCTGGGGGGGACAAATGAACACTGAAGCTTTCTTT. Translated, it gives CASSLAWGGQMNTEAFF.

In this sample, this clone turned up once. One end of the junction varies from germline; a read error may be responsible. The chain is built from TRBV7-7 and TRBJ2-1; 10 bases are a match to TRBD2. The CDR3 covers 17 residues. From germline, CDR1 is SSHAT and CDR2 FNYEAQ (reference sequence). In nucleotides, the CDR3 is TGTGCTAGCAGCCAAGCATTGGGGACTAGCGCCAACAATGAGCAGTTCTTC. It codes for CASSQALGTSANNEQFF. Full variable domain (missing parts from reference TRBV7-7 and TRBJ2-1): GAGVSQSPRYKVTKRGQDVTLRCDPISSHATLYWYQQALGQGPEFLTYFNYEAQPDKSGLPSDRFSAERPEGSISTLTIQRTEQRDSAMYRCASSQALGTSANNEQFFGPGTRLTVL.